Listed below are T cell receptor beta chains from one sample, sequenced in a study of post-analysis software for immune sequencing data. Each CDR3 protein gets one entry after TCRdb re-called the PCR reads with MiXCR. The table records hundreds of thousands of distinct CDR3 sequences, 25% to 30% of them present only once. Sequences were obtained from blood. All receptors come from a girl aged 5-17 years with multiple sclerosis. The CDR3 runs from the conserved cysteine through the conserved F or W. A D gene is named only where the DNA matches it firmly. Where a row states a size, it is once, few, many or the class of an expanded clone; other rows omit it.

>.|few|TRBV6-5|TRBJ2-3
CATQLSRGGTDTQYF
TGTGCCACCCAACTAAGCCGGGGAGGCACAGATACGCAGTATTTT
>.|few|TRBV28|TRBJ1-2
CASKFSSGDNYGYTF
TGTGCCAGCAAGTTCTCCTCAGGGGATAACTATGGCTACACCTTC
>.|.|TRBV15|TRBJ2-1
CATSRKSGIEQFF
TGTGCCACCAGCAGAAAGAGCGGTATAGAGCAGTTCTTC
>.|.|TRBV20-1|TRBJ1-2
CSARGQLNGYTF
TGCAGTGCTAGGGGGCAGTTAAATGGCTACACCTTC
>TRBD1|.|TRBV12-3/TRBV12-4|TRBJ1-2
CASSPSGQTDGYTF
TGTGCCAGCAGTCCCTCGGGACAGACCGATGGCTACACCTTC
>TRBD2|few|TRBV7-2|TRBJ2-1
CASSLARGRAVNEQFF
TGTGCCAGCAGCTTAGCGCGCGGGAGGGCCGTCAATGAGCAGTTCTTC
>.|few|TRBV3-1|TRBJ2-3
CASSQDRSGTDTQYF
TGTGCCAGCAGCCAAGATCGCTCGGGGACAGATACGCAGTATTTT
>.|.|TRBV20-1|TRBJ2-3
CSAPRGAGVTDTQYF
TGCAGTGCCCCGAGGGGGGCGGGGGTCACAGATACGCAGTATTTT
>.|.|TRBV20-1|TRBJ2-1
CSATNPGHLNYNEQFF
TGCAGTGCCACCAACCCGGGACACCTTAACTACAATGAGCAGTTCTTC
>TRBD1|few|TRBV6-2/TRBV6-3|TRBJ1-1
CASTNLRGMNTEAFF
TGTGCCAGCACCAACCTCAGGGGGATGAACACTGAAGCTTTCTTT
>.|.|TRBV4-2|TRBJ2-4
CASSQRNTLSKNIQYF
TGTGCCAGCAGCCAAAGAAACACTTTGTCCAAAAACATTCAGTACTTC
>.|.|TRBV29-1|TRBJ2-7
CSVLGLAIHEQYF
TGCAGCGTTCTAGGGCTAGCGATCCACGAGCAGTACTTC
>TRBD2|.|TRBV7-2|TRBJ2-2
CASSLRGDLNTGELFF
TGTGCCAGCAGCTTACGGGGGGATCTGAACACCGGGGAGCTGTTTTTT
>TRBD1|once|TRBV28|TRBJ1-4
CASSLAGQGTEKLFF
TGTGCCAGCAGTTTAGCGGGACAGGGAACTGAAAAACTGTTTTTT
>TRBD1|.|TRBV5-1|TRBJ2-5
CASSPDEAGQGSTQYF
TGCGCCAGCAGCCCGGACGAGGCGGGACAGGGTTCCACCCAGTACTTC
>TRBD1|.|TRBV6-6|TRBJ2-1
CASRDSGTEDNEQFF
TGTGCCAGCAGGGATTCCGGGACAGAAGACAATGAGCAGTTCTTC
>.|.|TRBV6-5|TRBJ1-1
CASSYRTGTEAFF
TGTGCCAGCAGTTACAGGACGGGGACTGAAGCTTTCTTT
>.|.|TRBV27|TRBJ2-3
CASWDGGFTDTQYF
TGTGCCAGCTGGGACGGGGGCTTCACAGATACGCAGTATTTT
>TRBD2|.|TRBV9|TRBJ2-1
CASSEGLPPGNEQFF
TGTGCCAGCAGCGAGGGACTACCCCCGGGGAATGAGCAGTTCTTC
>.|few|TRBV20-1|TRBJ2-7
CGIYRDYEQYF
TGCGGGATTTACAGGGACTACGAGCAGTACTTC
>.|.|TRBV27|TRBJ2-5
CASSLGLDKTQYF
TGTGCCAGCAGTTTGGGCCTAGATAAGACCCAGTACTTC
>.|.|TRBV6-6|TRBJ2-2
CASSTNRVGTGEPFF
TGTGCCAGCAGTACAAACAGGGTCGGAACCGGGGAGCCGTTTTTT
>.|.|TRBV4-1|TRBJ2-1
CASSQEPGNEQFF
TGCGCCAGCAGCCAAGAGCCAGGCAATGAGCAGTTCTTC